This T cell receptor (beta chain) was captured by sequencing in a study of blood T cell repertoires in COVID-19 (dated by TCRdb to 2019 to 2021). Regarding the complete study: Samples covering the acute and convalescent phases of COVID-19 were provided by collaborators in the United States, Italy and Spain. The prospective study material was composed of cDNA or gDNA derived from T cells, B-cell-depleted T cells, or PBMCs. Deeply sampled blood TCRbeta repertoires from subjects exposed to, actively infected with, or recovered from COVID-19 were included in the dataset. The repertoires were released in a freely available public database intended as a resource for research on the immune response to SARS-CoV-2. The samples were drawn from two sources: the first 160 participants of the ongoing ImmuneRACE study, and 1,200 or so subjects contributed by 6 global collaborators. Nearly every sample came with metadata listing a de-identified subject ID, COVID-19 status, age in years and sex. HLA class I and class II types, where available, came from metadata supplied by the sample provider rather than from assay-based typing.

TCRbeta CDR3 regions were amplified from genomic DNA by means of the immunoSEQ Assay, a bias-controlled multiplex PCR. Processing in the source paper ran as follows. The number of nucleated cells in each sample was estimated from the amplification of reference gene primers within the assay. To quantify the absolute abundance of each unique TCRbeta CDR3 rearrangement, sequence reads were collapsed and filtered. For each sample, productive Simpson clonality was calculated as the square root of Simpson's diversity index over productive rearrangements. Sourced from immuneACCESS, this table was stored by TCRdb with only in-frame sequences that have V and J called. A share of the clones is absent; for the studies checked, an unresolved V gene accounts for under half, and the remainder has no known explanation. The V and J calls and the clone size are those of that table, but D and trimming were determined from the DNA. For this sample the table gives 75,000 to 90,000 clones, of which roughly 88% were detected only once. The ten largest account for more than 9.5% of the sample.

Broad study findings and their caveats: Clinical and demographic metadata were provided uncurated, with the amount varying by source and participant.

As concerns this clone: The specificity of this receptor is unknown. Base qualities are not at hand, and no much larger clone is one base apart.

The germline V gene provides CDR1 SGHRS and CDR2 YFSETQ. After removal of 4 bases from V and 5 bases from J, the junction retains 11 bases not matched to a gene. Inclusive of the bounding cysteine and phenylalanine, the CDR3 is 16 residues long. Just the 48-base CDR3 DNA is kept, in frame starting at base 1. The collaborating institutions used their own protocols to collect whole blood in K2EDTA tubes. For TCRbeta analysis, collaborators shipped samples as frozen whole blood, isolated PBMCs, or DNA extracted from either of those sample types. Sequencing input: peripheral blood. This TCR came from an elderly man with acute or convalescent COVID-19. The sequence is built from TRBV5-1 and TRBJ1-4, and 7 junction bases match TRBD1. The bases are TGCGCCAGCAGCAAGGGACAGCCCTCGGTCAATGAAAAACTGTTTTTT. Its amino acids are CASSKGQPSVNEKLFF.